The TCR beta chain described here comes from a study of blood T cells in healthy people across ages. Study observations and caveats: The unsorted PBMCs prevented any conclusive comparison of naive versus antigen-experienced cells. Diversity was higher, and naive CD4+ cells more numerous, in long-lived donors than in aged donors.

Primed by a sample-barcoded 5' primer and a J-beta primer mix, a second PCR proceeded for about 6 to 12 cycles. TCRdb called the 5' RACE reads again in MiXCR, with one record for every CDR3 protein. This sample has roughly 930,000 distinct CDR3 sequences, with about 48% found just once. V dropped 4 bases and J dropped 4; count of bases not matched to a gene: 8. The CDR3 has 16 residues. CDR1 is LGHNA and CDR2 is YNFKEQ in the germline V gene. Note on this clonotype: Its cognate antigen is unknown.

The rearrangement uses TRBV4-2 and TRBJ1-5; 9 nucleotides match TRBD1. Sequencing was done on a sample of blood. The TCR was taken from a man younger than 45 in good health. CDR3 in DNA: TGTGCCAGCAGCCCCCTCCAGACAGGGGGAAATCAGCCCCAGCATTTT. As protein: CASSPLQTGGNQPQHF.